A single TCR beta chain is shown here with its context. Its antigen is undetermined. The entry originates in a study of cytomegalovirus exposure and HLA in healthy donors. A multiplex PCR was run with 60 Vbeta primers and 13 Jbeta primers. The assay was immunoSEQ multiplex PCR, and TCRdb's table has in-frame clones only and misses some. The data show 95,000 to 150,000 clones, with roughly 80% seen just once and around 2% held by the top ten. Germline V gives CDR1 LNHDA, CDR2 SQIVND (reference sequence). V was clipped by 5 bases and J by 1 base, with 15 bases between them. The CDR3 contains 16 residues. Study-level findings and limits: TCR association rates varied by HLA locus in a later analysis, with DRB1 highest and HLA-C lowest. Previous analysis showed most TCR beta V segments were productive about 87% or about 30% of the time.

This chain links TRBV19 with TRBJ2-4, with D hard to call. The sequence came from a man under 40 in good health and CMV-seronegative. The sample taken for sequencing was PBMCs. This CDR3 reads CASSQVSAEAKNIQYF. The CDR3 DNA sequence: TGTGCCAGTAGTCAGGTGTCAGCCGAGGCCAAAAACATTCAGTACTTC.